One and the same sample provided the 9 T cell receptor beta chains below, sequenced in a study of molecular identifiers for immune sequencing clone quantification. TCRdb re-analysed the PCR reads in MiXCR, keeping a single row per CDR3 protein. The sample includes hundreds of thousands of distinct CDR3 sequences, 25% seen only once; the top ten take about 0.84%. The material sequenced was naive CD8+ T cells from blood, with Jurkat cell RNA spiked in. Described subset: FACS-sorted CD8+CD4-CCR7+CD45RA+ naive T cells. The receptors were gathered from a human donor in good health. Some libraries in this study had Jurkat cell RNA spiked in.

Concerning this clonotype itself: At one boundary the junction diverges from the germline segment, which might be a read error. The chain links TRBV30 to TRBJ2-7, with 8 bases that match TRBD1. CDR3 size: 15 residues. CDR1 and CDR2 from the germline V gene are GTSNPN and SVGIG (reference sequence). DNA of the CDR3: TGTGACTGGAGTACGGACAGGGAGTGGGGCTACGAGCAGTACTTC. Its translation: CDWSTDREWGYEQYF.

This clonotype was counted many times. The chain uses TRBV7-2 and TRBJ2-7; 8 positions match TRBD2. V shed 5 bases, J shed 4 bases, and the junction held 10 bases outside the gene matches. This CDR3 has 15 amino acids. Germline assignment: CDR1 SGHTA and CDR2 FQGNSA. The CDR3 nucleotides read TGTGCCAGCAGCGCCCATGGACTAGCTGGGTACGAGCAGTACTTC. Amino acids: CASSAHGLAGYEQYF.

The chain couples TRBV7-3 to TRBJ2-5; the match to TRBD2 covers 11 bases. The CDR3 loop spans 14 amino acids. Germline V lookup: CDR1 SGHTA, CDR2 FQGTGA. Trimming took 0 bases from V and 12 from J; bases not matched to a gene: 6. CDR3 sequence reads: CASSLTGLADNKYF. CDR3 nucleotides: TGTGCCAGCAGCTTAACGGGACTAGCGGATAATAAGTACTTC.

This clonotype came up many times. The chain is built from TRBV13 and TRBJ1-4; D is uncertain. There are 12 residues in the CDR3. Trimming took 2 bases from V and 8 from J, leaving 6 bases between them. From germline, CDR1 is PRHDT and CDR2 FYEKMQ (reference sequence). Written as DNA, the CDR3 is TGTGCCAGCAGCTTAAATATGGAAAAACTGTTTTTT. It translates to CASSLNMEKLFF.

This clonotype occurred a few times. This chain uses TRBV3-1 with TRBJ2-3, with 11 bases matching TRBD2. Germline V lookup: CDR1 LGHDT, CDR2 YNNKEL (reference sequence). This CDR3 has 17 amino acids. V was pared by 0 bases and J by 4 bases, with 6 bases of the junction left unmatched. The CDR3 nucleotides are TGTGCCAGCAGCCAAGAGACTAGCGGGACTAGGGCAGATACGCAGTATTTT. Translated: CASSQETSGTRADTQYF.

This clonotype was seen at least ten times. In nucleotides, the CDR3 is TGCAGCGTGATACCGGGACAGGGGTATGAGCAGTTCTTC. Residues: CSVIPGQGYEQFF. This sequence joins TRBV29-1 and TRBJ2-1; TRBD1 agrees at 10 bases. The germline V gene has CDR1 SQVTM and CDR2 ANQGSEA. V gave up 6 bases and J gave up 8 bases; unmatched junction bases: 7. There are 13 residues in the CDR3.

The chain recombines TRBV20-1 with TRBJ2-7; 8 nucleotides agree with TRBD2. With V trimmed by 4 bases and J by 3 bases, 11 bases remained unmatched. The CDR3 sequence is 15 residues long. Germline V gene sequence: CDR1 DFQATT, CDR2 SNEGSKA (reference sequence). CDR3 in amino acids: CSAKTYSGVRYEQYF. CDR3 DNA: TGCAGTGCTAAGACCTATAGCGGGGTCCGCTACGAGCAGTACTTC.

As for this clonotype: This may stem from a read error, because a much larger clone lies one nucleotide away. The CDR3 DNA is TGCGCCGGCAGCCAAGGTTTCCCGGGGTCGAACACTGAAGCTTTCTTT. Amino acids: CAGSQGFPGSNTEAFF. This chain uses TRBV4-1 with TRBJ1-1; D gene uncertain. The germline gives CDR1 MGHRA, CDR2 YSYEKL. The CDR3 spans 16 residues.

As regards this clonotype: Since the CDR3 does not end with the conserved phenylalanine or tryptophan, this likely comes from a read error. The genes are TRBV3-1 and TRBJ1-5; 10 bases align to TRBD1. The CDR3 length is 16 residues. Germline values: CDR1 LGHDT, CDR2 YNNKEL (reference sequence). The CDR3 DNA reads TGTGCGAGCAGCAAAGAGGGACAGGGGTACAATCAGCGCCAGCATGTG. As protein: CASSKEGQGYNQRQHV.